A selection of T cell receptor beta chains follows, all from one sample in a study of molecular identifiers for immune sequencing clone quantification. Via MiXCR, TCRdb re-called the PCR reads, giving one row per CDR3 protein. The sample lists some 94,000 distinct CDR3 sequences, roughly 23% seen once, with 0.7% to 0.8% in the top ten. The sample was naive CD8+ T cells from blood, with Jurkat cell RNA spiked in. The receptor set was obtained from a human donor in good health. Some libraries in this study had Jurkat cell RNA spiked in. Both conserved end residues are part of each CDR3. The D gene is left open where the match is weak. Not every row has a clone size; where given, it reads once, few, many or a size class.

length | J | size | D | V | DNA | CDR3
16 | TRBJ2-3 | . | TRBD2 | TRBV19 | TGTGCCAGTAGTCTGGGACTAGCGGGAGCCGCAGATACGCAGTATTTT | CASSLGLAGAADTQYF
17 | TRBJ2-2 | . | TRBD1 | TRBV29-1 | TGCCGCGTTCTCCAGGGCCCGGGACAGGGTTCGGCCGGGGAGCTGTTTTTT | CRVLQGPGQGSAGELFF
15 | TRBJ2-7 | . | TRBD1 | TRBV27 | TGTGCCAGCAGTTCCCGGGACAGGGGGTCCTACGAGCAGTACTTC | CASSSRDRGSYEQYF
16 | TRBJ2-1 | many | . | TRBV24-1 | TGTGCCACCAGTGATTTGAGTGCAGGGGCTGGGAATGAGCAGTTCTTC | CATSDLSAGAGNEQFF
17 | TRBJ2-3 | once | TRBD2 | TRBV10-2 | TGCGCCAGCAGTGTGCTGATGCTAGCGGGGGACACAGATACGCAGTATTTT | CASSVLMLAGDTDTQYF
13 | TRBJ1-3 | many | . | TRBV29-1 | TGCAGCGTGCAGGGGCCATTCGGAAACACCATATATTTT | CSVQGPFGNTIYF
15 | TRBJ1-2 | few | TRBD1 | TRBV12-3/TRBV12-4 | TGTGCCAGCAGTTTAGGGCAGGGGGTCGATGTTGGCTACACCTTC | CASSLGQGVDVGYTF
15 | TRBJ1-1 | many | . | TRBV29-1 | TGCAGCGCCGCGGGGGAGGAGGGGCTGGACACTGAAGCTTTCTTT | CSAAGEEGLDTEAFF
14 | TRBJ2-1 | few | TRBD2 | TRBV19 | TGTGCCAGTAGTATGGGACTAGCGGGGAATGAGCAGTTCTTC | CASSMGLAGNEQFF
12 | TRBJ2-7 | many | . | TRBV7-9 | TGTGCCAGCAGCTTAGACCGGGACGAGCAGTACTTC | CASSLDRDEQYF
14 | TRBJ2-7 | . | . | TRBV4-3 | TGCGCCAGCAGCCAAGATCCCACAGTCTACGAGCAGTACTTC | CASSQDPTVYEQYF
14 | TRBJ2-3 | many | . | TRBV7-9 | TGTGCCAGCAGCTCACGGGGTGGGTCAGATACGCAGTATTTT | CASSSRGGSDTQYF
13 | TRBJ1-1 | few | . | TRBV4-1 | TGCGCCAGCAGCCAAGAAGCTGGCAGTGAAGCTTTCTTT | CASSQEAGSEAFF
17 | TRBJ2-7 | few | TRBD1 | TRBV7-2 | TGTGCCAGCAGCTTAGAAGGGCCCTGGACAGGTTCCTACGAGCAGTACTTC | CASSLEGPWTGSYEQYF
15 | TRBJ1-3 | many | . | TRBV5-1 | TGCGCCAGCAGCTCCGGTGTGGGGGCTGGAAACACCATATATTTT | CASSSGVGAGNTIYF
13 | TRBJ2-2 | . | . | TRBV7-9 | TGTGCCAGCAGCTTGGGTAACACCGGGGAGCTGTATTTT | CASSLGNTGELYF
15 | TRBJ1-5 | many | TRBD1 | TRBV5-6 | TGTGCCAGCAGCTTGGGGACAGGCATAAATCAGCCCCAGCATTTT | CASSLGTGINQPQHF
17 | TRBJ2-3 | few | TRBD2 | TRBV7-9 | TGTGCCAGCAGCTTAGTCCTAGCGGGGACGAGCACAGATACGCAGTATTTT | CASSLVLAGTSTDTQYF
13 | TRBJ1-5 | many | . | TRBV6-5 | TGTGCCAGCAGTTACCGAAGCAATCAGCCCCAGCATTTT | CASSYRSNQPQHF
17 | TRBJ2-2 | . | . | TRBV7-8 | TGTGCCAGCAGCCAACCAGGGAAGGCCCGAGGCACCGGGGAGCTGTTTTTT | CASSQPGKARGTGELFF
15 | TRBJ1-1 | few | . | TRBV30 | TGTGCCTGGAGCCCGCTGGGTAGCCCCAACACTGAAGCTTTCTTT | CAWSPLGSPNTEAFF
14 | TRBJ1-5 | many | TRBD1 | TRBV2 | TGTGCCAGCAGTGATAGACAGGGGTCTCAGCCCCAGCATTTT | CASSDRQGSQPQHF
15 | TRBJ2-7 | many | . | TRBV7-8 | TGTGCCAGCAGCTTAGAAGCAGGCTGGGCCTACGAGCAGTACTTC | CASSLEAGWAYEQYF
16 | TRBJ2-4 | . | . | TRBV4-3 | TGCGCCAGCAGCCAAGACTTGCAGGGAGCCACCAACATTCAGTACTTC | CASSQDLQGATNIQYF
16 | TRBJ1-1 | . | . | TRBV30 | TGTACCTGGAGTACGGGAAGAAGACAGTCATACACTGAAGCTTTCTTT | CTWSTGRRQSYTEAFF
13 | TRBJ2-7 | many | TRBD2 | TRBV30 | TGTGCCTGGAGTACTAGCGGGGGTTACGAGCAGTACTTC | CAWSTSGGYEQYF
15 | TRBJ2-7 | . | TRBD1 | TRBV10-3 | TGTGCCATCAGTGAAGGGACAGGGGGAATCTACGAGCAGTACTTC | CAISEGTGGIYEQYF
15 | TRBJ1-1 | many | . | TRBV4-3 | TGCGCCAGCAGCCAAGAGGGGGGGCTTTCCACTGAAGCTTTCTTT | CASSQEGGLSTEAFF
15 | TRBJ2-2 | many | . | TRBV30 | TGTGCCTGGAGCAACGGGGAAAGAAGGTCCGGGGAGCTGTTTTTT | CAWSNGERRSGELFF
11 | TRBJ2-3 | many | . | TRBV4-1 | TGCGCCAGCAGCGAAGCAGATACGCAGTATTTT | CASSEADTQYF
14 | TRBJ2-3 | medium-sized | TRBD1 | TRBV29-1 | TGCAGCGTCCACGACAGGGGGAAGGCAGATACGCAGTATTTT | CSVHDRGKADTQYF
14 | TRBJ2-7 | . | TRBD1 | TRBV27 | TGTGCCAGCAGTCCCGCCGGGACAGGAGGCGAGCAGTACTTC | CASSPAGTGGEQYF
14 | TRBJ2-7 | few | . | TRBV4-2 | TGTGCCAGCAGCCAAGGGCCCAGGGGAGACGAGCAGTACTTC | CASSQGPRGDEQYF
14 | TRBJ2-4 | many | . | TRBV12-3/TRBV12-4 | TGTGCCAGCAGTTTTGGAGTAGCCAAAAACATTCAGTACTTC | CASSFGVAKNIQYF
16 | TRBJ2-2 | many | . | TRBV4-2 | TGTGCCAGCAGCCAAGAGCTAGGAGCGAACACCGGGGAGCTGTTTTTT | CASSQELGANTGELFF
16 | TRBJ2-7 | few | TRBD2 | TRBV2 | TGTGCCAGCAGTGATGCGGGACTAGCGGGAGTCAGCGAGCAGTACTTC | CASSDAGLAGVSEQYF
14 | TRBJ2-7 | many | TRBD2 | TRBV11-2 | TGTGCCAGCAGCTTGGGACTAGCGGGGGACGAGCAGTACTTC | CASSLGLAGDEQYF
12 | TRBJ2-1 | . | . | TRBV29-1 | TGCAGCGCCGACAGGAAGAACGATGAGCAGTTCTTC | CSADRKNDEQFF
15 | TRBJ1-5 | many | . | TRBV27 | TGTGCCAGCAGTTTATCAGGGAATAGCAATCAGCCCCAGCATTTT | CASSLSGNSNQPQHF
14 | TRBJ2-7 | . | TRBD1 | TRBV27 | TGTGCCACCAGACGACAGGGTCCGCCCTACGAGCAGTACTTC | CATRRQGPPYEQYF
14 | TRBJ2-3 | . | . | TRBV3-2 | TGTGCCAGGGGAACAGGGGGGGGCACAGATACGCAGTATTTT | CARGTGGGTDTQYF
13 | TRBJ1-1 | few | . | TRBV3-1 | TGTGCCAGCAGCGATGATCGTTGGACTGAAGCTTTCTTT | CASSDDRWTEAFF
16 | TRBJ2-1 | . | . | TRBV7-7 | TGTGCTAGCAGTCCTACCGACCACAGCGTGGACAATGAGCAGTTCTTC | CASSPTDHSVDNEQFF
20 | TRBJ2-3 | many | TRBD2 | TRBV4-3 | TGCGCCAGCAGCCAAGAAGGAATGACTAGCGGGAGTTTTGGCACAGATACGCAGTATTTT | CASSQEGMTSGSFGTDTQYF
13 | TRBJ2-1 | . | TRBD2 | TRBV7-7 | TGTGCTAGCAGCTTAGGTCTAGCGGGAGGGCAGTTCTTC | CASSLGLAGGQFF
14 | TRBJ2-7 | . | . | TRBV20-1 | TGCAGTGCTAGAGATATTCGGGTGGGCTACGAGCAGTACTTC | CSARDIRVGYEQYF
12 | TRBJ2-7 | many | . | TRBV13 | TGTGCCAGCAGCTCCGCAGGACCCGAGCAGTACTTC | CASSSAGPEQYF
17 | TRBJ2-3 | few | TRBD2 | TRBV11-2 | TGTGCCAGCAGCTTAGATTTTTACGGGGGGGGTTTGGATACGCAGTATTTT | CASSLDFYGGGLDTQYF
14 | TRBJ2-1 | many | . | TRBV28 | TGTGCCAGCAGTTTATGGGAGGCCCGTAATGAGCAGTTCTTC | CASSLWEARNEQFF
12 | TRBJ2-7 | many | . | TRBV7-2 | TGTGCCAGCAGCTTGGGAACGCCCGAGCAGTACTTC | CASSLGTPEQYF
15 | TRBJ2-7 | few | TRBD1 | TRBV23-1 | TGCGCCAGCAGTCAACGGACAGGGGGCGCGGGCGAGCAGTACTTC | CASSQRTGGAGEQYF